The rows below give T cell receptor beta chains drawn from one sample of a study of OX40 agonist ivuxolimab in advanced cancers. The protocol was immunoSEQ multiplex PCR, while the TCRdb copy is restricted to in-frame clones and leaves out a portion. The sample shows roughly 60,000 clones, about 94% of them seen only once. The input for sequencing was CD4+ or CD8+ T cells sorted from blood, taken in a trial of the OX40 agonist ivuxolimab. The receptors shown here come from an adult with an advanced solid tumor such as melanoma, head and neck, liver or kidney cancer. Both conserved end residues are part of each CDR3. Fields, in order: J gene, D gene, V gene, CDR3 protein. D genes are given only for firm matches.

j_call: TRBJ2-3; d_call: NA; v_call: TRBV9; cdr3_aa: CASSPSLFGTDTQYF
j_call: TRBJ2-1; d_call: TRBD1; v_call: TRBV4-2; cdr3_aa: CASSQDRTGAYNEQFF
j_call: TRBJ1-1; d_call: NA; v_call: TRBV4-3; cdr3_aa: CASSQGRGTEAFF
j_call: TRBJ2-3; d_call: TRBD1; v_call: TRBV7-9; cdr3_aa: CASRSRTGGNTDTQYF
j_call: TRBJ1-1; d_call: NA; v_call: TRBV6-1; cdr3_aa: CASISREASTEAFF
j_call: TRBJ1-1; d_call: NA; v_call: TRBV7-9; cdr3_aa: CASSLGKRNTEAFF
j_call: TRBJ1-5; d_call: NA; v_call: TRBV6-5; cdr3_aa: CASSLRGGQPQHF
j_call: TRBJ1-1; d_call: NA; v_call: TRBV5-7; cdr3_aa: CASSPPGGSMNTEAFF
j_call: TRBJ2-5; d_call: TRBD1; v_call: TRBV5-1; cdr3_aa: CASSFGQGEETQYF
j_call: TRBJ2-7; d_call: NA; v_call: TRBV12-5; cdr3_aa: CASGLVLEGTIYEQYF
j_call: TRBJ1-4; d_call: TRBD1; v_call: TRBV9; cdr3_aa: CASSATGGGEKLFF
j_call: TRBJ2-7; d_call: NA; v_call: TRBV7-9; cdr3_aa: CASTTGQRSASYEQYF
j_call: TRBJ2-3; d_call: NA; v_call: TRBV27; cdr3_aa: CASSLVGGRTDTQYF
j_call: TRBJ2-7; d_call: NA; v_call: TRBV9; cdr3_aa: CASSVASGTEQYF
j_call: TRBJ2-2; d_call: NA; v_call: TRBV25-1; cdr3_aa: CASSSLATGELFF
j_call: TRBJ2-7; d_call: TRBD2; v_call: TRBV5-4; cdr3_aa: CASSLGLAGGPYEQYF
j_call: TRBJ2-7; d_call: NA; v_call: TRBV7-9; cdr3_aa: CASSSGTTYEQYF
j_call: TRBJ2-7; d_call: TRBD2; v_call: TRBV4-1; cdr3_aa: CASSPSGSSYEQYF
j_call: TRBJ2-5; d_call: TRBD2; v_call: TRBV25-1; cdr3_aa: CASSEARTSGYQETQYF
j_call: TRBJ2-7; d_call: NA; v_call: TRBV5-5; cdr3_aa: CASSTQTGPSYEQYF
j_call: TRBJ2-7; d_call: NA; v_call: TRBV4-3; cdr3_aa: CASSQVGAGREQYF
j_call: TRBJ2-5; d_call: TRBD1; v_call: TRBV11-2; cdr3_aa: CASSHSGGRGTQYF